What follows are 26 T cell receptor beta chains derived from one specimen sequenced in a study of T cell responses to AZD1222 COVID-19 vaccine. TCRdb's copy holds only in-frame clones and misses some; the assay was immunoSEQ multiplex PCR. The sample lists 95,000 to 110,000 clones; approximately 90% were seen once. This sample comprised peripheral blood, obtained on day 0 of AZD1222 vaccination. The receptors derive from an adult in good health.

CDR3 coding DNA: TGTGCCAGCAGCTTAATCGGACAGGGTGGGACCCAGTACTTC. As protein: CASSLIGQGGTQYF. This chain uses TRBV11-2 with TRBJ2-5; 8 nucleotides agree with TRBD1. CDR1 and CDR2 (germline): SGHAT, FQNNGV. The trim removed 2 bases at V and 7 bases at J, leaving 6 bases unmatched. The CDR3 loop spans 14 amino acids. The variable domain in full, completed from reference TRBV11-2 and TRBJ2-5, reads EAGVAQSPRYKIIEKRQSVAFWCNPISGHATLYWYQQILGQGPKLLIQFQNNGVVDDSQLPKDRFSAERLKGVDSTLKIQPAKLEDSAVYLCASSLIGQGGTQYFGPGTRLLVL.

In its sample, this clone was seen once. V usage is TRBV25-1 and J usage is TRBJ2-5, with 9 bases fitting TRBD2. Germline values: CDR1 MGHDK, CDR2 SYGVNS. V was pared by 1 base and J by 6 bases, with 9 bases of the junction left unmatched. The CDR3 sequence is 16 residues long. The CDR3 DNA follows: TGTGCCAGCAGTGAATTCAGCGGGGGGAAGAGAAAGACCCAGTACTTC. This translates into CASSEFSGGKRKTQYF.

This rearrangement joins TRBV6-1 to TRBJ1-1, with 10 bases fitting TRBD1. Germline CDR1 and CDR2: MNHNS and SASEGT. The J segment lost 4 bases and the V segment lost 3 bases, leaving 8 bases of the junction unmatched. There are 16 residues in the CDR3. CDR3 protein: CASSDKRTGGFTEAFF. The CDR3 DNA is TGTGCCAGCAGTGACAAAAGGACAGGGGGTTTCACTGAAGCTTTCTTT.

The chain carries TRBV12-3 or TRBV12-4 and TRBJ1-2, with D hard to call. This CDR3 has 13 amino acids. The ends were cut back, 3 bases at V and 2 bases at J, with 7 bases in the middle. The CDR3 DNA reads as TGTGCCAGCAGTTTCAAGGGAAACTATGGCTACACCTTC. Protein: CASSFKGNYGYTF.

In regard to this clone: Likely a read error: the CDR3 ends without its conserved phenylalanine or tryptophan. This chain connects TRBV27 to TRBJ1-6; weak D call: TRBD1 (5 bases). CDR3 size: 14 residues. V gave up 8 bases and J gave up 7 bases, with 15 bases separating them. Germline V lookup: CDR1 MNHEY, CDR2 SMNVEV (reference sequence). CDR3 nucleotide sequence: TGTGCCAGCCGGTCGGGGGGTCGGAATTCACCCCTCCACCTT. Amino acids: CASRSGGRNSPLHL.

The V and J genes are TRBV6-6 and TRBJ1-5; no firm D call. The germline CDR1 and CDR2 sequences are MNHNY and SVGAGI (reference sequence). V was cut by 7 bases and J by 2 bases, with 12 bases left in between. CDR3 length: 14 amino acids. CDR3 sequence reads: CASTSQRGNQPQHF. CDR3 nucleotides: TGTGCCAGCACCTCCCAGCGTGGCAATCAGCCCCAGCATTTT.

The chain uses TRBV19 and TRBJ1-1; TRBD1 agrees at 7 bases. CDR1 LNHDA and CDR2 SQIVND come from the germline V gene (reference sequence). This CDR3 spans 12 amino acids. J lost 12 bases, V lost 4 bases, and 8 bases had no gene match. The CDR3 DNA reads TGTGCCAGTAGTACGTCGACAGGGAGGCCTTTCTTT. This sequence encodes CASSTSTGRPFF. Complete variable domain (other parts from reference TRBV19 and TRBJ1-1): DGGITQSPKYLFRKEGQNVTLSCEQNLNHDAMYWYRQDPGQGLRLIYYSQIVNDFQKGDIAEGYSVSREKKESFPLTVTSAQKNPTAFYLCASSTSTGRPFFGQGTRLTVV.

This chain joins TRBV7-6 and TRBJ1-1; 7 bases line up with TRBD1. Germline CDR1 and CDR2: SGHVS and FNYEAQ. The ends lost 6 bases at V and 4 bases at J; junction bases unmatched: 5. CDR3 length: 13 residues. CDR3 in amino acids: CASSLQGFTEAFF. In nucleotides, the CDR3 is TGTGCCAGCAGTCTACAGGGGTTCACTGAAGCTTTCTTT.

The chain links TRBV7-9 to TRBJ1-4; D unclear. In germline, CDR1 is SEHNR, CDR2 FQNEAQ (reference sequence). The CDR3 spans 14 residues. Trimming took off 5 bases at V and 0 bases at J, with 7 bases between the two ends. CDR3 in DNA: TGTGCCAGCAGCGCACCTGCAACTAATGAAAAACTGTTTTTT. Translated, it gives CASSAPATNEKLFF.

The chain uses TRBV24-1 and TRBJ2-1; 7 bases fit TRBD1. The CDR3 is made up of 16 amino acids. The V and J ends lost 3 bases and 4 bases, in that order; junction bases with no gene match: 8. Germline CDR1 is KGHDR and CDR2 is SFDVKD. The CDR3 nucleotides are TGTGCCACCAGTGATGGGACAGCCCTGAAATACAATGAGCAGTTCTTC. This translates into CATSDGTALKYNEQFF.

The table lists this clone with a count of one. V gene TRBV14 combines with J gene TRBJ1-6; D unclear. The CDR3 spans 13 residues. Per germline, CDR1 SGHDN and CDR2 FVKESK. V was trimmed by 1 base and J by 7 bases, leaving 5 bases between them. CDR3 loop: CASSQVGNSPLHF. CDR3 bases: TGTGCCAGCAGCCAAGTAGGGAATTCACCCCTCCACTTT. The full variable domain, in which reference TRBV14 and TRBJ1-6 provide the parts outside the CDR3, is EAGVTQFPSHSVIEKGQTVTLRCDPISGHDNLYWYRRVMGKEIKFLLHFVKESKQDESGMPNNRFLAERTGGTYSTLKVQPAELEDSGVYFCASSQVGNSPLHFGNGTRLTVT.

The chain employs TRBV2 and TRBJ2-4; weak D call: TRBD1 (6 bases). Trimming removed 6 bases at V and 0 bases at J, with 12 bases between. The germline V gene encodes CDR1 SNHLY and CDR2 FYNNEI. The CDR3 has 15 residues. CDR3 sequence reads: CASRYRAKAKNIQYF. Written as DNA, the CDR3 is TGTGCCAGCAGGTACAGGGCTAAAGCCAAAAACATTCAGTACTTC.

The gene calls are TRBV14 and TRBJ2-3; 8 positions agree with TRBD1. CDR3 length: 19 residues. Germline trimming cut 0 bases from V and 1 base from J; bases unmatched to any gene: 12. Germline V gene data show CDR1 as SGHDN and CDR2 as FVKESK. This chain's CDR3 is CASSQDRWSRGQGTDTQYF. The CDR3 DNA is TGTGCCAGCAGCCAAGATCGTTGGAGCAGGGGGCAAGGCACAGATACGCAGTATTTT.

CDR3 sequence reads: CASPLADADTQYF. The CDR3 bases are TGTGCCAGTCCGCTAGCCGACGCAGATACGCAGTATTTT. The chain links TRBV19 to TRBJ2-3, with D possibly TRBD2 on 5 matching bases. The CDR3 length is 13 residues. Germline V gives CDR1 LNHDA, CDR2 SQIVND (reference sequence). Trimming took 8 bases from V and 4 from J, leaving 13 bases between them.

This chain joins TRBV29-1 and TRBJ2-1; 9 positions agree with TRBD1. Unmatched junction bases numbered 13, after V lost 3 bases and J lost 4 bases. The CDR3 is made up of 17 amino acids. Germline V gene data show CDR1 as SQVTM and CDR2 as ANQGSEA. In DNA form, the CDR3 reads TGCAGCGTTGAGTTGACAGGGGGACCGTTCCTTTACAATGAGCAGTTCTTC. Protein product: CSVELTGGPFLYNEQFF.

This chain connects TRBV14 to TRBJ2-2, with a weak D call TRBD1 (5 bases). CDR1 SGHDN and CDR2 FVKESK come from the germline V gene. CDR3 length: 14 residues. Trimming stripped 2 bases from V and 4 bases from J, with 8 bases between. The CDR3 region is CASSQRQITGELFF. CDR3 DNA: TGTGCCAGCAGCCAACGACAGATCACCGGGGAGCTGTTTTTT.

The genes are TRBV13 and TRBJ2-1, with TRBD2 matching 13 bases. This CDR3 spans 16 amino acids. V shed 5 bases, J shed 4 bases, and the junction held 5 bases outside the gene matches. Germline lookup yields CDR1 PRHDT and CDR2 FYEKMQ (reference sequence). The chain's CDR3 is CASSLSGLAGYNEQFF. In nucleotides, the CDR3 is TGTGCCAGCAGCCTATCGGGACTAGCGGGATACAATGAGCAGTTCTTC.

This rearrangement joins TRBV6-5 to TRBJ2-2; the match to TRBD1 covers 7 bases. This CDR3 contains 15 residues. Germline CDR1 reads MNHEY; CDR2 reads SVGAGI. The V segment lost 5 bases and the J segment 4 bases; nucleotides outside the gene matches: 7. The CDR3 bases are TGTGCCAGCAGTACCGGGACAGCGATCACCGGGGAGCTGTTTTTT. It codes for CASSTGTAITGELFF.

The V and J genes are TRBV6-2 or TRBV6-3 and TRBJ1-2; 9 nucleotides match TRBD1. Looked up from germline, CDR1 is MNHEY and CDR2 is SVGEGT. The CDR3 has 14 residues. Trimming at V came to 6 bases and at J to 4 bases, leaving 6 bases not matched to a gene. CDR3 nucleotide sequence: TGTGCCAGCAGGTACAGGGGGCTCCGCTATGGCTACACCTTC. This translates into CASRYRGLRYGYTF.

This chain uses TRBV2 with TRBJ1-3, with a weak D call TRBD1 (6 bases). Trimming removed 10 bases from V and 0 bases from J, with 10 bases in between. The CDR3 spans 13 residues. Germline CDR1 is SNHLY and CDR2 is FYNNEI. The CDR3 bases are TGTGCCATTCAGGGACACTCTGGAAACACCATATATTTT. Amino acids: CAIQGHSGNTIYF.

A few counts support this clone. J is TRBJ2-1 and V is TRBV18; 10 nucleotides line up with TRBD2. The trim removed 5 bases at V and 0 bases at J, leaving 4 bases unmatched. The CDR3 has 16 residues. Per germline, CDR1 KGHSH and CDR2 LQKENI. This chain's CDR3 is CASSGSGGISYNEQFF. DNA of the CDR3: TGTGCCAGCTCAGGTAGCGGGGGGATCTCCTACAATGAGCAGTTCTTC.

V and J are TRBV27 and TRBJ2-3; weak D call: TRBD1 (6 bases). From germline, CDR1 is MNHEY and CDR2 SMNVEV (reference sequence). CDR3 length equals 14 residues. V lost 3 bases and J lost 6, with 13 bases in between. CDR3 residues: CASSFETGIDTQYF. The CDR3 region has the DNA TGTGCCAGCAGTTTTGAAACAGGGATCGATACGCAGTATTTT.

V usage is TRBV19 and J usage is TRBJ2-3, with D perhaps matching TRBD2 (7 bases). CDR3 length equals 18 residues. Germline loops: CDR1 LNHDA, CDR2 SQIVND (reference sequence). V lost 2 bases and J 2 bases, leaving 20 bases between the germline ends. The CDR3 protein is CASSIQEGGTLYTDTQYF. CDR3 sequence (DNA): TGTGCCAGTAGTATACAAGAGGGGGGGACCCTTTACACAGATACGCAGTATTTT.

CDR3 nucleotide sequence: TGTGCCAGCAGCCAAGGTTTTGGCTACACCTTC. It encodes CASSQGFGYTF. V is TRBV3-1 (or the pseudogene TRBV3-2) and J is TRBJ1-2; D gene unclear. The CDR3 sequence is 11 residues long. Trimming took 1 base from V and 7 from J, leaving 4 bases between them. The germline CDR1 and CDR2 sequences are LGHDT and YNNKEL (reference sequence).

This clone has a single count. The rearrangement links TRBV11-2 to TRBJ1-2; D possibly corresponds to TRBD1 (5 bases). The CDR3 is 16 residues long. Germline lookup yields CDR1 SGHAT and CDR2 FQNNGV. Trimming pared 4 bases from V and 0 bases from J, leaving 15 bases between. CDR3 region: CASSSPLKGPNYGYTF. For the CDR3, the DNA is TGTGCCAGCAGCTCCCCTCTTAAGGGGCCTAACTATGGCTACACCTTC.

The chain couples TRBV11-2 to TRBJ2-3; D is possibly TRBD2 (7 bases). The CDR3 runs to 19 residues. Germline loops: CDR1 SGHAT, CDR2 FQNNGV. Trimming took off 3 bases at V and 1 base at J, with 23 bases between the two ends. The CDR3 DNA sequence: TGTGCCAGCAGCTTCCGATATGGGGGGGGCCCCCTTCGCACAGATACGCAGTATTTT. Protein product: CASSFRYGGGPLRTDTQYF.